These 26 T cell receptor beta chains came from one sample sequenced in a study of OX40 agonist ivuxolimab in advanced cancers. This table comes from immunoSEQ multiplex PCR, and its TCRdb copy is limited to in-frame clones, with some not included. Among 60,000 to 75,000 clones, about 89% were seen once, and the ten largest hold about 4%. The sample was CD4+ or CD8+ T cells sorted from blood, taken in a trial of the OX40 agonist ivuxolimab. All receptors derive from an adult with an advanced solid tumor such as melanoma, head and neck, liver or kidney cancer.

This clone was detected a few times. The chain carries TRBV30 and TRBJ1-1; 7 nucleotides align to TRBD1. V was clipped by 2 bases and J by 6 bases; unmatched bases: 6. The CDR3 is 13 amino acids. Germline loops: CDR1 GTSNPN, CDR2 SVGIG (reference sequence). This CDR3 reads CAWSSLRGSEAFF. The CDR3, as DNA: TGTGCCTGGAGTTCCCTCAGGGGGTCTGAAGCTTTCTTT. The full variable domain, in which reference TRBV30 and TRBJ1-1 provide the parts outside the CDR3, is SQTIHQWPATLVQPVGSPLSLECTVEGTSNPNLYWYRQAAGRGLQLLFYSVGIGQISSEVPQNLSASRPQDRQFILSSKKLLLSDSGFYLCAWSSLRGSEAFFGQGTRLTVV.

The chain's CDR3 is CASSLMGQGRSYNEQFF. Here the CDR3 DNA reads TGTGCCAGCAGCTTGATGGGACAGGGACGCTCCTACAATGAGCAGTTCTTC. The chain joins TRBV5-4 to TRBJ2-1, with 9 bases matching TRBD1. There are 17 residues in the CDR3. Per germline, CDR1 SGHNT and CDR2 YYREEE (reference sequence). V was clipped by 1 base and J by 0 bases; unmatched bases: 5. Supplemented by reference TRBV5-4 and TRBJ2-1, the full variable domain reads ETGVTQSPTHLIKTRGQQVTLRCSSQSGHNTVSWYQQALGQGPQFIFQYYREEENGRGNFPPRFSGLQFPNYSSELNVNALELDDSALYLCASSLMGQGRSYNEQFFGPGTRLTVL.

The CDR3 DNA reads as TGTGCCAGCTCACCCCAGGACGACCCGTCCGGTGAGCAGTTCTTC. Amino acids: CASSPQDDPSGEQFF. The chain uses TRBV18 and TRBJ2-1; D is ambiguous. The V end lost 3 bases, the J end lost 9 bases, and 18 bases lay between the germline ends. Germline-derived CDR1 and CDR2 are KGHSH and LQKENI. This CDR3 is built from 15 residues.

The chain has TRBV27 and TRBJ1-1; the D gene is possibly TRBD1 (6 bases). Between the trimmed V and J ends, which lost 4 bases and 5 bases, there was a span of 20 bases. This CDR3 has 16 residues. Germline-derived CDR1 and CDR2 are MNHEY and SMNVEV (reference sequence). CDR3 sequence reads: CASSSILRGARTEAFF. DNA of the CDR3: TGTGCCAGCAGTTCCATCCTCCGGGGGGCGCGAACTGAAGCTTTCTTT.

The chain combines TRBV9 with TRBJ1-2, with no clear D. The germline V and J ends were trimmed by 0 bases and 4 bases, with 10 bases remaining between them. The germline CDR1 and CDR2 sequences are SGDLS and YYNGEE. There are 14 residues in the CDR3. The CDR3 here is CASSVGANAYGYTF. CDR3 bases: TGTGCCAGCAGCGTAGGGGCAAACGCCTATGGCTACACCTTC. The variable domain in full, completed from reference TRBV9 and TRBJ1-2, reads DSGVTQTPKHLITATGQRVTLRCSPRSGDLSVYWYQQSLDQGLQFLIQYYNGEERAKGNILERFSAQQFPDLHSELNLSSLELGDSALYFCASSVGANAYGYTFGSGTRLTVV.

This rearrangement joins TRBV28 to TRBJ2-3, with 8 bases aligning to TRBD2. The CDR3 runs to 16 residues. Germline lookup yields CDR1 MDHEN and CDR2 SYDVKM. Germline trimming cut 8 bases from V and 4 bases from J; bases unmatched to any gene: 14. DNA of the CDR3: TGTGCCAGCGTTCTATCGGCACTAGCGGAGGCAGATACGCAGTATTTT. The encoded protein is CASVLSALAEADTQYF.

V usage is TRBV27 and J usage is TRBJ2-1; 12 bases are a match to TRBD2. The V gene's germline CDR1 is MNHEY and CDR2 SMNVEV (reference sequence). This CDR3 spans 18 amino acids. V lost 2 bases, J lost 4 bases, and 9 bases stayed unmatched. The CDR3 DNA is TGTGCCAGCAGTTTAGTTGCTAGCGGGAGGGCCGGGTACAATGAGCAGTTCTTC. Translated: CASSLVASGRAGYNEQFF.

The CDR3 loop is CASRLLSSYEQYV. The CDR3 coding sequence is TGTGCCAGCAGGCTGCTTAGCTCCTACGAGCAGTACGTC. The chain carries TRBV27 and TRBJ2-7, with D unclear. V lost 6 bases and J 0 bases, leaving 9 bases between the germline ends. The CDR3 sequence is 13 residues long. CDR1 MNHEY and CDR2 SMNVEV come from the germline V gene (reference sequence).

This clone occurred once. The chain links TRBV2 to TRBJ2-7; no clear D gene. Germline lookup yields CDR1 SNHLY and CDR2 FYNNEI. V was trimmed by 5 bases and J by 3 bases, leaving 11 bases between them. This CDR3 contains 13 residues. Written as DNA, the CDR3 is TGTGCCAGCAGTCTCGATCTCCTCTACGAGCAGTACTTC. Protein: CASSLDLLYEQYF. The full variable domain, with the rest looked up from reference TRBV2 and TRBJ2-7, is EPEVTQTPSHQVTQMGQEVILRCVPISNHLYFYWYRQILGQKVEFLVSFYNNEISEKSEIFDDQFSVERPDGSNFTLKIRSTKLEDSAMYFCASSLDLLYEQYFGPGTRLTVT.

The chain employs TRBV7-3 and TRBJ2-1, with a weak D call TRBD2 (6 bases). The ends were cut back, 4 bases at V and 9 bases at J, with 19 bases in the middle. The germline V gene encodes CDR1 SGHTA and CDR2 FQGTGA. CDR3 size: 15 residues. The CDR3 region is CASSYDLAVLSEQFF. In DNA form, the CDR3 reads TGTGCCAGCAGCTATGATTTAGCGGTCCTTAGTGAGCAGTTCTTC. Full variable domain (outside the CDR3, taken from reference TRBV7-3 and TRBJ2-1): GAGVSQTPSNKVTEKGKYVELRCDPISGHTALYWYRQSLGQGPEFLIYFQGTGAADDSGLPNDRFFAVRPEGSVSTLKIQRTERGDSAVYLCASSYDLAVLSEQFFGPGTRLTVL.

This rearrangement joins TRBV18 to TRBJ2-1; TRBD1 is a possible D gene (6 bases). Germline CDR1 reads KGHSH; CDR2 reads LQKENI. Trimming left V 3 bases short and J 8 bases short, with 20 bases between. The CDR3 contains 16 residues. CDR3 sequence reads: CASSPSYGQSEYEQFF. CDR3 bases: TGTGCCAGCTCACCGTCGTACGGACAGTCTGAATATGAGCAGTTCTTC. The full variable domain, with the rest looked up from reference TRBV18 and TRBJ2-1, is NAGVMQNPRHLVRRRGQEARLRCSPMKGHSHVYWYRQLPEEGLKFMVYLQKENIIDESGMPKERFSAEFPKEGPSILRIQQVVRGDSAAYFCASSPSYGQSEYEQFFGPGTRLTVL.

This chain joins TRBV28 and TRBJ1-3; D is undetermined. The germline V and J ends were trimmed by 5 bases and 3 bases, with 11 bases remaining between them. The CDR3 has 14 residues. Germline-derived CDR1 and CDR2 are MDHEN and SYDVKM. For the CDR3, the DNA is TGTGCCAGCAGTCTCCTGGGGAGTGGAAACACCATATATTTT. Its protein is CASSLLGSGNTIYF. The variable domain in full, with the rest retrieved from reference TRBV28 and TRBJ1-3, is DVKVTQSSRYLVKRTGEKVFLECVQDMDHENMFWYRQDPGLGLRLIYFSYDVKMKEKGDIPEGYSVSREKKERFSLILESASTNQTSMYLCASSLLGSGNTIYFGEGSWLTVV.

The V and J genes are TRBV6-5 and TRBJ1-1; D possibly corresponds to TRBD1 (5 bases). The V end lost 4 bases, the J end lost 1 base, and 7 bases lay between the germline ends. The CDR3 length is 13 residues. Germline V gene data show CDR1 as MNHEY and CDR2 as SVGAGI. CDR3 sequence (DNA): TGTGCCAGCAGTTTAGGGGAGAACACTGAAGCTTTCTTT. The encoded protein is CASSLGENTEAFF.

This chain's CDR3 is CARSATGATNTEAFF. The CDR3 bases are TGTGCCAGAAGCGCGACAGGGGCCACGAACACTGAAGCTTTCTTT. The chain recombines TRBV5-3 with TRBJ1-1; 8 bases map to TRBD1. TRBV5-3 is an ORF, and what it does is uncertain. Trimming took 4 bases from V and 1 from J; bases not matched to a gene: 6. This CDR3 comprises 15 residues.

This chain uses TRBV4-2 with TRBJ2-7; TRBD1 agrees at 9 bases. Germline loops: CDR1 LGHNA, CDR2 YNFKEQ. J gave up 3 bases and V 5 bases, and 8 bases lay outside the gene matches. The CDR3 length is 15 residues. The CDR3 spells CASSLGTGFSYEQYF. CDR3 sequence (DNA): TGTGCCAGCAGCTTGGGGACAGGGTTTAGCTACGAGCAGTACTTC.

V gene TRBV6-5 combines with J gene TRBJ1-5, with no clear D. Trimming shortened V by 6 bases and J by 0 bases, and 12 bases separated the two germline ends. Germline CDR1 is MNHEY and CDR2 is SVGAGI. The CDR3 spans 15 residues. CDR3 sequence (DNA): TGTGCCAGCAGGCCCAAGAGATTTAGCAATCAGCCCCAGCATTTT. It encodes CASRPKRFSNQPQHF.

This sequence joins TRBV7-9 and TRBJ2-1, with 8 bases that match TRBD2. The CDR3 contains 15 residues. Germline-derived CDR1 and CDR2 are SEHNR and FQNEAQ (reference sequence). Unmatched junction bases numbered 7, after V lost 5 bases and J lost 4 bases. CDR3 protein: CASSPSGSSYNEQFF. CDR3 nucleotides: TGTGCCAGCAGCCCCAGCGGGAGTTCTTACAATGAGCAGTTCTTC.

This rearrangement joins TRBV6-1 to TRBJ2-1, with 7 bases identical to TRBD1. The junction had 4 bases not matched to a gene; V was cut back by 5 bases and J by 0 bases. Germline-derived CDR1 and CDR2 are MNHNS and SASEGT. The CDR3 extends over 15 amino acids. CDR3 region: CASSSGTVSYNEQFF. Written as DNA, the CDR3 is TGTGCCAGCAGTTCCGGGACAGTCTCCTACAATGAGCAGTTCTTC.

Notes on this clone: One end of the junction fails to match germline, which may point to a read error. V is TRBV9 and J is TRBJ2-3, with 7 bases that match TRBD1. The CDR3 consists of 14 residues. CDR1 SGDLS and CDR2 YYNGEE come from the germline V gene. The CDR3 region has the DNA TGTGCCAGCAGCGCCGGGGAGACAGGGTTTAGAGGCCGCTTT. It translates to CASSAGETGFRGRF.

V gene TRBV28 combines with J gene TRBJ2-7, with 9 bases fitting TRBD2. From germline, CDR1 is MDHEN and CDR2 SYDVKM. With V trimmed by 5 bases and J by 0 bases, 5 bases remained unmatched. The CDR3 consists of 15 residues. The CDR3 reads CASSGISGSSYEQYV. CDR3 sequence (DNA): TGTGCCAGCAGTGGAATTAGCGGGAGCTCCTACGAGCAGTACGTC.

This chain joins TRBV28 and TRBJ2-3; TRBD2 matches 12 bases. This CDR3 spans 22 amino acids. V shed 4 bases and J 4 bases; nucleotides not matched to a gene: 24. Per germline, CDR1 MDHEN and CDR2 SYDVKM. CDR3 DNA: TGTGCCAGCAGTTCCCCTTTCGTCGGGACAGGGATGACTAGCGGGAGTCCAGATACGCAGTATTTT. This translates into CASSSPFVGTGMTSGSPDTQYF.

The chain combines TRBV5-1 with TRBJ2-5, with TRBD2 as a possible D gene (5 bases). V shed 0 bases and J shed 4 bases, with 16 bases lying between them. The CDR3 runs 16 residues. Germline V gene lookup returns CDR1 SGHRS and CDR2 YFSETQ. The CDR3 is CASSLEWRVEVETQYF. The CDR3 nucleotides read TGCGCCAGCAGCTTGGAGTGGCGGGTAGAGGTAGAGACCCAGTACTTC.

This clone came up once. The J gene is TRBJ2-7, the V gene TRBV4-2; D is possibly TRBD1 (5 bases). Germline loops: CDR1 LGHNA, CDR2 YNFKEQ. Deletions cut 0 bases from V and 6 bases from J, with 12 bases between. The CDR3 has 14 residues. The DNA of the CDR3 is TGTGCCAGCAGCCAAGAATCTCCAGGGTCCGAGCAGTACTTC. This gives the protein CASSQESPGSEQYF.

This chain uses TRBV15 with TRBJ2-4; D might be TRBD2 (6 bases). The CDR3 is 18 amino acids. Germline lookup yields CDR1 LNHNV and CDR2 YYDKDF (reference sequence). V dropped 0 bases and J dropped 0 bases, with 15 bases sitting between them. The CDR3 DNA sequence: TGTGCCACCAGCAGAGATCGTTTCGGAGCGGGAGCCAAAAACATTCAGTACTTC. This gives the protein CATSRDRFGAGAKNIQYF.

The chain recombines TRBV5-1 with TRBJ2-7, with 7 bases fitting TRBD2. V trimming: 5 bases; J trimming: 5 bases; junction bases outside the gene matches: 13. CDR3 length: 15 amino acids. Germline CDR1 SGHRS, CDR2 YFSETQ. DNA of the CDR3: TGCGCCAGCAGAGGGCGGGAGATAAATGTAGACGAGCAGTACTTC. The encoded protein is CASRGREINVDEQYF.

This chain links TRBV13 with TRBJ2-1, with 9 bases lining up with TRBD2. CDR1 is PRHDT, CDR2 FYEKMQ, per germline (reference sequence). The CDR3 has 18 residues. Unmatched junction bases numbered 14, after V lost 2 bases and J lost 6 bases. The CDR3 reads CASSLITGWREGLNEQFF. In DNA form, the CDR3 reads TGTGCCAGCAGCTTAATTACCGGGTGGCGGGAGGGCCTCAATGAGCAGTTCTTC. Looking up the rest from reference TRBV13 and TRBJ2-1 gives the full variable domain: AAGVIQSPRHLIKEKRETATLKCYPIPRHDTVYWYQQGPGQDPQFLISFYEKMQSDKGSIPDRFSAQQFSDYHSELNMSSLELGDSALYFCASSLITGWREGLNEQFFGPGTRLTVL.